These 21 T cell receptor beta chains originate from one sample sequenced in a study of long-term antiretroviral therapy in people with HIV. The assay used was immunoSEQ (version v3.0), run at survey level. TCRdb's copy holds only in-frame clones and misses some; the assay was immunoSEQ multiplex PCR. The repertoire has roughly 16,000 clones, around 80% of them found once; the top ten carry about 22%. Source: unsorted PBMCs, taken 2.1 years after starting antiretroviral therapy. The receptor source for this set is a middle-aged man with HIV.

The CDR3 is CASSVGDYQETQYF. Written as DNA, the CDR3 is TGTGCCAGCAGCGTAGGGGACTATCAAGAGACCCAGTACTTC. The rearrangement joins TRBV9 to TRBJ2-5; 7 positions match TRBD2. The germline V gene encodes CDR1 SGDLS and CDR2 YYNGEE. Losses at the gene ends were 0 bases for V and 2 bases for J; bases not matched to a gene: 1. The CDR3 covers 14 residues. The variable domain in full, with the rest retrieved from reference TRBV9 and TRBJ2-5, is DSGVTQTPKHLITATGQRVTLRCSPRSGDLSVYWYQQSLDQGLQFLIQYYNGEERAKGNILERFSAQQFPDLHSELNLSSLELGDSALYFCASSVGDYQETQYFGPGTRLLVL.

The chain combines TRBV27 with TRBJ1-1, with 9 bases aligning to TRBD1. The CDR3 has 11 residues. V lost 6 bases, J lost 8 bases, and 1 base stayed unmatched. Germline V CDR1 and CDR2: MNHEY, SMNVEV (reference sequence). The CDR3 loop is CASRTGGEAFF. CDR3 nucleotides: TGTGCCAGCAGGACAGGGGGGGAAGCTTTCTTT.

This clone has only a few counts. The chain joins TRBV11-2 to TRBJ2-5, with D possibly TRBD2 on 6 matching bases. The germline V gene has CDR1 SGHAT and CDR2 FQNNGV. The CDR3 length is 13 residues. V was clipped by 2 bases and J by 3 bases, with 7 bases between them. The CDR3 sequence is CASSLWGEETQYF. The CDR3 nucleotides are TGTGCCAGCAGCTTATGGGGGGAAGAGACCCAGTACTTC.

This sequence joins TRBV25-1 and TRBJ1-2; D might be TRBD1 (5 bases). Germline loops: CDR1 MGHDK, CDR2 SYGVNS. Trimming pared 2 bases from V and 6 bases from J, leaving 16 bases between. This CDR3 spans 15 amino acids. The DNA of the CDR3 is TGTGCCAGCAGTGAAGTGGGGACCGCCCGTCATGGCTACACCTTC. Amino acids: CASSEVGTARHGYTF.

CDR3 sequence (DNA): TGTGCCAGCAGCCAAGATCTGGATTTTGCGGGGCTGTTTTTT. Its translation: CASSQDLDFAGLFF. The chain recombines TRBV4-2 with TRBJ2-2; tentative D call: TRBD2 (5 bases). Trimming shortened V by 0 bases and J by 13 bases, and 15 bases separated the two germline ends. CDR1 is LGHNA and CDR2 is YNFKEQ in the germline V gene. The CDR3 has 14 amino acids.

V is TRBV18 and J is TRBJ1-5; D may be TRBD1 (5 bases). Germline V CDR1 and CDR2: KGHSH, LQKENI. This CDR3 is built from 16 residues. The V gene lost 6 bases and the J gene lost 0 bases, with 15 bases spanning the gap. The DNA for the CDR3 is TGTGCCAGCTCCCGCATATGCGGGGGTAGCAATCAGCCCCAGCATTTT. Translated: CASSRICGGSNQPQHF.

The CDR3 DNA reads TGCGCCAGCAGCCAAGATCTCTCAGATACGCAGTATTTT. It encodes CASSQDLSDTQYF. J is TRBJ2-3 and V is TRBV4-1, with D unresolved. Germline loops: CDR1 MGHRA, CDR2 YSYEKL. The CDR3 is 13 amino acids. Trimming stripped 0 bases from V and 4 bases from J, with 5 bases between.

This chain uses TRBV5-1 with TRBJ1-1; TRBD1 matches 8 bases. V was pared by 6 bases and J by 4 bases, with 5 bases of the junction left unmatched. The CDR3 loop spans 13 amino acids. Germline values: CDR1 SGHRS, CDR2 YFSETQ. The CDR3 sequence: CASIGQGPTEAFF. Here the CDR3 DNA reads TGCGCCAGCATCGGACAGGGCCCCACTGAAGCTTTCTTT.

The chain carries TRBV30 and TRBJ1-2, with TRBD1 matching 7 bases. Unmatched junction bases numbered 13, after V lost 2 bases and J lost 7 bases. Germline CDR1 and CDR2: GTSNPN and SVGIG (reference sequence). This CDR3 is built from 15 residues. This chain's CDR3 is CAWSSGTEIWSGYTF. CDR3 nucleotides: TGTGCCTGGAGTTCCGGGACAGAGATTTGGTCTGGCTACACCTTC.

The rearrangement uses TRBV10-3 and TRBJ1-2, with 10 bases identical to TRBD1. Germline V gene sequence: CDR1 ENHRY, CDR2 SYGVKD. The CDR3 runs to 13 residues. V was pared by 10 bases and J by 2 bases, with 4 bases of the junction left unmatched. CDR3 nucleotides: TGTGCCACGACAGGGGGCGAAAACTATGGCTACACCTTC. Translation gives CATTGGENYGYTF.

The chain couples TRBV16 to TRBJ1-3, with D unclear. With 3 bases removed from V and 0 bases from J, the gap between germline ends came to 15 bases. CDR3 length: 17 amino acids. Germline CDR1 and CDR2: KGHSY and FQNENV. CDR3 sequence reads: CASSQSAQSTSGNTIYF. The CDR3 nucleotides read TGTGCCAGCAGCCAGTCCGCTCAATCGACCTCTGGAAACACCATATATTTT.

The chain has TRBV4-1 and TRBJ2-3; TRBD2 matches at 14 bases. The CDR3 covers 16 residues. Germline values: CDR1 MGHRA, CDR2 YSYEKL. Unmatched junction bases numbered 7, after V lost 5 bases and J lost 6 bases. CDR3 protein: CASSTRLAGGADTQYF. The CDR3, as DNA: TGCGCCAGCAGCACAAGACTAGCGGGGGGGGCTGATACGCAGTATTTT.

In its sample, this clone was seen a few times. The V call is TRBV6-6, the J call TRBJ1-5; D is perhaps TRBD1 (6 bases). Looked up from germline, CDR1 is MNHNY and CDR2 is SVGAGI (reference sequence). The CDR3 is 14 residues long. Deletions cut 5 bases from V and 5 bases from J, with 13 bases between. CDR3 residues: CASSDRQEDQPQHF. The CDR3 DNA sequence: TGTGCCAGCAGTGACAGACAGGAGGATCAGCCCCAGCATTTT.

V is TRBV4-1 and J is TRBJ2-7; the D gene is possibly TRBD2 (6 bases). The CDR3 totals 15 residues. V lost 0 bases and J lost 3, with 12 bases in between. CDR1 is MGHRA, CDR2 YSYEKL, per germline. The DNA for the CDR3 is TGCGCCAGCAGCCAAGATGGGGTGGGGGGCTACGAGCAGTACTTC. Translation: CASSQDGVGGYEQYF.

This clone occurred once. V gene TRBV5-6 combines with J gene TRBJ1-5; TRBD1 matches 11 bases. The germline V gene encodes CDR1 SGHDT and CDR2 YYEEEE. V shed 0 bases, J shed 5 bases, and the junction held 1 base outside the gene matches. The CDR3 sequence is 15 residues long. This CDR3 is CASSLGTGGYQPQHF. As DNA, the CDR3 is TGTGCCAGCAGCTTGGGGACAGGGGGCTATCAGCCCCAGCATTTT.

This clone has only a few counts. This chain uses TRBV11-2 with TRBJ1-3, with D tentatively TRBD1 (5 bases). V lost 3 bases, J lost 4 bases, and 13 bases lay in between. Germline loops: CDR1 SGHAT, CDR2 FQNNGV. There are 15 residues in the CDR3. The CDR3 reads CASSFLGGRGNTIYF. CDR3 bases: TGTGCCAGCAGCTTCCTCGGGGGAAGGGGAAACACCATATATTTT.

The chain combines TRBV7-6 with TRBJ1-3, with no clear D. Germline loops: CDR1 SGHVS, CDR2 FNYEAQ. This CDR3 is built from 16 residues. V was shortened by 4 bases and J by 0 bases, with 13 bases between the two germline ends. Here the CDR3 reads CASSSERSYSGNTIYF. The CDR3, as DNA: TGTGCCAGCAGCTCCGAGAGGTCTTACTCTGGAAACACCATATATTTT. The variable domain in full, with the rest retrieved from reference TRBV7-6 and TRBJ1-3, is GAGVSQSPRYKVTKRGQDVALRCDPISGHVSLYWYRQALGQGPEFLTYFNYEAQQDKSGLPNDRFSAERPEGSISTLTIQRTEQRDSAMYRCASSSERSYSGNTIYFGEGSWLTVV.

The rearrangement links TRBV7-9 to TRBJ2-2; 11 nucleotides align to TRBD2. CDR1 and CDR2 from the germline V gene are SEHNR and FQNEAQ (reference sequence). The ends lost 4 bases at V and 5 bases at J; junction bases unmatched: 6. The CDR3 sequence is 16 residues long. Here the CDR3 DNA reads TGTGCCAGCAGCTCCGCTAGCGGGGGGTTTACCGGGGAGCTGTTTTTT. Its translation: CASSSASGGFTGELFF.

The chain links TRBV2 to TRBJ2-1, with D maybe TRBD2 (6 bases). The germline V and J ends were trimmed by 11 bases and 6 bases, with 17 bases remaining between them. Germline lookup yields CDR1 SNHLY and CDR2 FYNNEI. The CDR3 sequence is 13 residues long. Here the CDR3 reads CASLAGLSNEQFF. The CDR3 nucleotides are TGTGCCTCCCTGGCGGGACTCAGCAATGAGCAGTTCTTC.

The chain is built from TRBV11-2 and TRBJ2-7; the D is unclear. CDR3 length: 14 amino acids. The germline V and J ends were trimmed by 4 bases and 4 bases, with 14 bases remaining between them. Germline V gene data show CDR1 as SGHAT and CDR2 as FQNNGV. CDR3 residues: CASSSLRLVYEQYF. The CDR3 region has the DNA TGTGCCAGCAGCTCCCTTCGGCTAGTATACGAGCAGTACTTC.

The chain employs TRBV6-6 and TRBJ1-1; weak D call: TRBD1 (6 bases). CDR3 length equals 16 residues. Germline V gene sequence: CDR1 MNHNY, CDR2 SVGAGI (reference sequence). The germline V and J ends were trimmed by 0 bases and 4 bases, with 15 bases remaining between them. CDR3 amino acids: CASSYSIQGRTTEAFF. The CDR3 DNA reads TGTGCCAGCAGTTACTCGATCCAGGGGAGGACCACTGAAGCTTTCTTT.